The clone carrying this T cell receptor (beta chain) has only a few counts. The data derive from a study of T cells in Graves' hyperthyroidism and ophthalmopathy. The CDR3 runs to 11 residues. Trimming removed 4 bases at V and 8 bases at J, with 8 bases between. Germline V gives CDR1 DFQATT, CDR2 SNEGSKA (reference sequence). RNA transcripts served as the template for amplifying TCR beta CDR3 regions. TCR CDR3 regions were first amplified by RT-PCR with HTBI primers. TCRdb fed the multiplex PCR reads into MiXCR, producing one record per CDR3 protein. The profile shows around 500,000 distinct CDR3 sequences, about 20% of them singletons.

The receptor comes from a woman between 65 and 79 years old with Graves' ophthalmopathy. The V and J genes are TRBV20-1 and TRBJ2-2; D not resolved. Sequenced input: blood. DNA of the CDR3: TGCAGTGCTACTCCAGGAGGGGAGCTGTTTTTT. Its translation: CSATPGGELFF.